This entry lists 9 T cell receptor beta chains sequenced from one sample in a study of neurological immune-mediated disorders. Each CDR3 protein is one row after TCRdb ran MiXCR on the 5' RACE reads. This sample has roughly 31,000 distinct CDR3 sequences, with 4.6% found just once. Sequenced input: PBMCs. Every receptor here comes from a young man in good health.

At least ten counts were recorded for this clonotype. The chain is built from TRBV15 and TRBJ2-1, with D unclear. CDR1 and CDR2 (germline): LNHNV, YYDKDF (reference sequence). V gave up 0 bases and J gave up 6 bases, with 12 bases separating them. The CDR3 is 15 residues long. The CDR3 loop reads CATSRDLAPGNEQFF. In DNA, the CDR3 is TGTGCCACCAGCAGAGATTTAGCCCCGGGCAATGAGCAGTTCTTC.

This clonotype was recorded many times. The CDR3 sequence is CSVVVGDHEQYF. CDR3 DNA sequence: TGCAGTGTCGTAGTCGGGGACCACGAGCAGTACTTC. This chain joins TRBV20-1 and TRBJ2-7; D is tentatively TRBD1 or TRBD2 (5 bases each). Trimming cost V 7 bases and J 5 bases, with 15 bases left between them. The V gene's germline CDR1 is DFQATT and CDR2 SNEGSKA (reference sequence). CDR3 size: 12 residues.

This clonotype came up many times. The V gene is TRBV9, the J gene TRBJ2-2; TRBD2 aligns across 7 bases. Per the germline V gene, CDR1 is SGDLS and CDR2 is YYNGEE. This CDR3 is 16 amino acids long. V gave up 0 bases and J gave up 2 bases; unmatched junction bases: 4. DNA of the CDR3: TGTGCCAGCAGCGTAGTGCCGGGGGGAAACACCGGGGAGCTGTTTTTT. This translates into CASSVVPGGNTGELFF.

Note on this clonotype: This may stem from a read error, because a much larger clone lies one nucleotide away. CDR3 protein: CASRVVMENTEAFF. The CDR3 region has the DNA TGTGCCAGTCGGGTCGTGATGGAGAACACTGAAGCTTTCTTT. The rearrangement joins TRBV6-5 to TRBJ1-1; D gene ambiguous. The CDR3 covers 14 residues. Between the trimmed V and J ends, which lost 9 bases and 1 base, there was a span of 15 bases. Germline lookup yields CDR1 MNHEY and CDR2 SVGAGI.

This clonotype was found many times. This rearrangement joins TRBV10-3 to TRBJ1-1, with D unclear. Germline values: CDR1 ENHRY, CDR2 SYGVKD. Trimming took 6 bases from V and 2 from J, leaving 13 bases between them. The CDR3 spans 14 residues. CDR3 nucleotide sequence: TGTGCCATCAGCGACGGGATTTCCAACACTGAAGCTTTCTTT. Translating gives CAISDGISNTEAFF.

This clonotype was recorded at least ten times. J is TRBJ1-4 and V is TRBV4-3; D is uncertain. V was pared by 0 bases and J by 0 bases, with 11 bases between. The CDR3 consists of 17 residues. CDR1 is LGHNA, CDR2 YSLEER, per germline. In DNA, the CDR3 is TGCGCCAGCAGCCAAGATGGAAGGTGGGCAACTAATGAAAAACTGTTTTTT. It translates to CASSQDGRWATNEKLFF.

This clonotype has ten or more counts. This chain connects TRBV5-1 to TRBJ2-3; D ambiguous. The CDR3 runs to 13 residues. Germline CDR1 and CDR2: SGHRS and YFSETQ. This CDR3 reads CASSRLETDTQYF. CDR3 bases: TGCGCGAGCTCGCGGCTGGAGACAGATACGCAGTATTTT.

There are many counts of this clonotype. The chain combines TRBV5-1 with TRBJ2-5; 9 nucleotides line up with TRBD2. This CDR3 contains 16 residues. The trim removed 4 bases at V and 1 base at J, leaving 8 bases unmatched. Germline V gene sequence: CDR1 SGHRS, CDR2 YFSETQ. The CDR3 DNA reads as TGCGCCAGCAGCCCCTCAGGCGGGGGGGTCCAAGAGACCCAGTACTTC. The encoded protein is CASSPSGGGVQETQYF.

This clonotype showed up many times. The chain combines TRBV3-1 with TRBJ1-1, with TRBD1 identical over 7 bases. Germline CDR1 reads LGHDT; CDR2 reads YNNKEL (reference sequence). The CDR3 has 15 amino acids. J gave up 6 bases and V 5 bases, and 12 bases lay outside the gene matches. The CDR3 coding sequence is TGTGCCAGCAGCGCTAGATCCAGGGGGATCTCTGAAGCTTTCTTT. It codes for CASSARSRGISEAFF.